The 7 T cell receptor beta chains listed next were all sequenced from one sample in a study of CD8+CD57+ T cells in acquired aplastic anemia. Both TCR beta VDJ combination and CDR3 sequence profiling were carried out. Genomic DNA was the template for this profiling. TCRdb fed the reads into MiXCR, producing one record per CDR3 protein. The sample has about 160,000 distinct CDR3 sequences, 45% to 55% seen once. By flow cytometry, patients selected for sequencing had shown an expansion of CD8+CD57+ cells. The material sequenced was sorted CD4+, CD8+, or CD8+CD57+ T cells (not recorded which) from PBMCs. These receptors came from a human donor with aplastic anemia.

Points on this clonotype: Being one base from a much bigger clone, this may be a read error. CDR3 coding DNA: TGTGCCAGCAGCTTAGAAAATGGACAGGTTCCTTTGAACACCATATATTTT. Protein sequence: CASSLENGQVPLNTIYF. The chain couples TRBV11-2 to TRBJ1-3; TRBD1 aligns across 7 bases. Germline CDR1 SGHAT, CDR2 FQNNGV. The ends lost 0 bases at V and 7 bases at J; junction bases unmatched: 12. This CDR3 spans 17 amino acids.

Comments on this clonotype: A much bigger clone sits one base away, suggesting this may be a read error. The J gene is TRBJ1-1, the V gene TRBV14, with D unresolved. This CDR3 spans 16 amino acids. Germline values: CDR1 SGHDN, CDR2 FVKESK. V lost 4 bases, J lost 4 bases, and 19 bases lay in between. Here the CDR3 DNA reads TGTGCCAGCAGCCTCTCACCAATGGCGAGTGGCACTGAAGCTTTCTTT. It codes for CASSLSPMASGTEAFF.

This clonotype has only a few counts. The chain combines TRBV20-1 with TRBJ2-5, with 8 nucleotides matching TRBD2. The V and J ends lost 3 bases and 5 bases, in that order; junction bases with no gene match: 11. Germline values: CDR1 DFQATT, CDR2 SNEGSKA (reference sequence). This CDR3 contains 15 residues. The CDR3 nucleotides are TGCAGTGCTAGTGGTGCGGGAGGCCCCCGGGAGACCCAGTACTTC. Translated: CSASGAGGPRETQYF.

CDR3 protein: CASRSGSYNEQFF. For the CDR3, the DNA is TGCGCCAGCAGGTCGGGCTCCTACAATGAGCAGTTCTTC. The J gene is TRBJ2-1, the V gene TRBV5-1; no clear D gene. The CDR3 covers 13 residues. Germline loops: CDR1 SGHRS, CDR2 YFSETQ. V was clipped by 5 bases and J by 0 bases, with 6 bases between them.

The chain carries TRBV6-1 and TRBJ1-2; D unresolved. This CDR3 is built from 14 residues. Germline CDR1 is MNHNS and CDR2 is SASEGT. The V and J ends lost 4 bases and 4 bases respectively, with 13 bases between them. The DNA for the CDR3 is TGTGCCAGCAGTGGCGGGCCACGGTCCTATGGCTACACCTTC. It is translated as CASSGGPRSYGYTF.

In its sample, this clonotype was seen a few times. This chain uses TRBV7-2 with TRBJ2-2; D uncertain. This CDR3 spans 12 amino acids. Trimming removed 5 bases from V and 5 bases from J, with 6 bases in between. Germline V gives CDR1 SGHTA, CDR2 FQGNSA. CDR3 loop: CASSIVTGELFF. DNA of the CDR3: TGTGCCAGCAGCATAGTGACCGGGGAGCTGTTTTTT. Variable domain in full (rest from reference TRBV7-2 and TRBJ2-2): GAGVSQSPSNKVTEKGKDVELRCDPISGHTALYWYRQSLGQGLEFLIYFQGNSAPDKSGLPSDRFSAERTGGSVSTLTIQRTQQEDSAVYLCASSIVTGELFFGEGSRLTVL.

The V and J genes are TRBV11-3 and TRBJ1-6; D is possibly TRBD1 (5 bases). The germline V gene encodes CDR1 SGHNT and CDR2 YENEEA. CDR3 length: 15 amino acids. Deletions cut 5 bases from V and 7 bases from J, with 15 bases between. Here the CDR3 DNA reads TGTGCCAGCAGCCTACAGGCTACGGGAAATTCACCCCTCCACTTT. It translates to CASSLQATGNSPLHF.